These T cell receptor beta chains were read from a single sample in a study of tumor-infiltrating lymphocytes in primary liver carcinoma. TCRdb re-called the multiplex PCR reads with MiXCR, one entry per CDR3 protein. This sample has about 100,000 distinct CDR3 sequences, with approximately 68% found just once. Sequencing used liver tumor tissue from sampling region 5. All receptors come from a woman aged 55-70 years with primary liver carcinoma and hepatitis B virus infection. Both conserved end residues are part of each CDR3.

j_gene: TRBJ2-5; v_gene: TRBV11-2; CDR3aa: CANSLGLGSLEAQYF
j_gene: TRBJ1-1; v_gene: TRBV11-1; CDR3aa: CASSHPVQLNTEAFF
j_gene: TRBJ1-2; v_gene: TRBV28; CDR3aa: CANSLKTDYGYTF
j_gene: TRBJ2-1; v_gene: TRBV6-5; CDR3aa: CASSLGLPKYDEQFF
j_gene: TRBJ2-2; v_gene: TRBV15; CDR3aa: CATSKKNAGELFF
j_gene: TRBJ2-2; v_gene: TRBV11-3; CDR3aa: CDSRSHKNTGELFF
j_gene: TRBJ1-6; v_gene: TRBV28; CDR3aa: CASSLFSNSPLQF
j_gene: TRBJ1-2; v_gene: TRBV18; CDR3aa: CASSPSRQQNYGYTF
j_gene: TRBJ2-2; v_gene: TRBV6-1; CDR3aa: CTRSSGTSVNIGELFF
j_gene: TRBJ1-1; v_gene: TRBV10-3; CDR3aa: CAISESAVRIEAFF
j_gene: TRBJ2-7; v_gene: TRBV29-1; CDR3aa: CNVPSGSTYEQYF
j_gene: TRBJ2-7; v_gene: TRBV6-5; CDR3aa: CVSSFARTGLGGLYF
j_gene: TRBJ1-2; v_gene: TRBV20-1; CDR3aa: CSARDGAGRELYGYTF
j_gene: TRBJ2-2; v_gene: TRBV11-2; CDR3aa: CASSFHPNTGELFF
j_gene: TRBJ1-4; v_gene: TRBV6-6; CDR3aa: CASSTSRGVEKLFF
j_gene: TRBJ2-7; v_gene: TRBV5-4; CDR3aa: CASSLTDGRRYEQYF
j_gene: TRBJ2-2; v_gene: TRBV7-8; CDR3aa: CASSLARGNTGELVF
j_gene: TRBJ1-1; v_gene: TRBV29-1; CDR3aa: CSVMYSGTLNTEAFF
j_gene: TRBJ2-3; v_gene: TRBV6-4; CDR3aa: CASSETSTDTLYF
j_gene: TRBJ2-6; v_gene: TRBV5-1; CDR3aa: CASGLGQNSGANVQTF
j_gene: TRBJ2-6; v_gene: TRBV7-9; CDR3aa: CASSLLAGYSGTNVLTF
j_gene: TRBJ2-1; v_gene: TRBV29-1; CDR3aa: CSVVPEFNEEFF
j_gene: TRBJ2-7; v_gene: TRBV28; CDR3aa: CASSPPTSGARSEQYF
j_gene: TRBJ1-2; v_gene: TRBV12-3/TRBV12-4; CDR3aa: CASSPHPFGRVGYTF
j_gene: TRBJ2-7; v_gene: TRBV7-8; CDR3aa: CARSLFLAGTEYEQYF
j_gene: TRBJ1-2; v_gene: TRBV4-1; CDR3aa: CASSHTGTRNYGYIF
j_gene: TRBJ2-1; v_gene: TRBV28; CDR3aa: CASCLVYEPFF
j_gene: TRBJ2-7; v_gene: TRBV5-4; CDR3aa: CVSCPPGGRGNYEQYF
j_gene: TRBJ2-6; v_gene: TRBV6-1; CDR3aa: CAGSEGGPGTNVLTF
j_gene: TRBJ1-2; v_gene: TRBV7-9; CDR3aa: CASSRDRGSGYTF
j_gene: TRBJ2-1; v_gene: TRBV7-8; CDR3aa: CAGSFGGGRRYNEQFF
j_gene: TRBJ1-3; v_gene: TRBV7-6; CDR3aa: CASSSHEGNTIYF
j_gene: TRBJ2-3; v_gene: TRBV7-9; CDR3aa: CASSFRHTQYF
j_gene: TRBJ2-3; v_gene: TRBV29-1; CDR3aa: CSTRQGVPDTQYF
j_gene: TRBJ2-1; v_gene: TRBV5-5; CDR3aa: CASSSTSGSWGEEFF
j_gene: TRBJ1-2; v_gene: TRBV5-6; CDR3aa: CASSIRDSRSGYTF
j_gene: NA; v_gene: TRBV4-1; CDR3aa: CANSQGELAGGETQFF
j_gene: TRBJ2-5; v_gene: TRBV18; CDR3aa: CASSQQEETQYF
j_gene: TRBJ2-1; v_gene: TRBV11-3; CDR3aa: CPSSLLMGDYNEQFF
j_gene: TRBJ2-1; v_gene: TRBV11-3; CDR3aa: CASSLGGSTNEQFF
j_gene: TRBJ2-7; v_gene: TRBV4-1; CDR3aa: CASSQEGRDYEQYF
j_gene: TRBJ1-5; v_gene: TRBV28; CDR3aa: CASKPIPTDQPHHF
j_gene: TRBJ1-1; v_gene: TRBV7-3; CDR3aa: CASSPGPTNTKAFF
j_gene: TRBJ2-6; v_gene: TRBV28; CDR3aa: CASTSPRTGGDVANVLTF
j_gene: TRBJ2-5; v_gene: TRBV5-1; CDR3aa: CASSLVIGRAETQYF
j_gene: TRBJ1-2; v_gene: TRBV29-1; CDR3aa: CSVGGEGSRENYGYTF
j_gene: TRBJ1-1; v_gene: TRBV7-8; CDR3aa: CASSMATLNTEAFF
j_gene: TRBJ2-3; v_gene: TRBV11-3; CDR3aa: CASSLDPSSFAPFF
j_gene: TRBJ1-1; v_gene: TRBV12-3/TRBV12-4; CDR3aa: CASSLHQGRPESFF
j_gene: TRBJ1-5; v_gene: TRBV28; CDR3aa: CASSLGGGSQPHHF
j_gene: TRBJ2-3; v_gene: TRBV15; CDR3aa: CATRGTEGSDTQYF
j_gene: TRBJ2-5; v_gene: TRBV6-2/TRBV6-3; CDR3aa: CASSRQAVQETQNF
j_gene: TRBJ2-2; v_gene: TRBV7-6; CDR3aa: CASRIGASGSSNTGELFF
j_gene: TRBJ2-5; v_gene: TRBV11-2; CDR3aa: CPSSLAELGQETQYF
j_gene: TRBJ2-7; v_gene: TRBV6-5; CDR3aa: CTSNPQGGGYEQYF
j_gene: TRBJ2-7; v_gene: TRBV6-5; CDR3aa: CANSQQGLGLYEQYF
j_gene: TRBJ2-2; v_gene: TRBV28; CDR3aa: CASCLVTGANTGELFF
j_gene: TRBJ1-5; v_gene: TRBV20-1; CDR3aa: CSASPPTSNQPQHF